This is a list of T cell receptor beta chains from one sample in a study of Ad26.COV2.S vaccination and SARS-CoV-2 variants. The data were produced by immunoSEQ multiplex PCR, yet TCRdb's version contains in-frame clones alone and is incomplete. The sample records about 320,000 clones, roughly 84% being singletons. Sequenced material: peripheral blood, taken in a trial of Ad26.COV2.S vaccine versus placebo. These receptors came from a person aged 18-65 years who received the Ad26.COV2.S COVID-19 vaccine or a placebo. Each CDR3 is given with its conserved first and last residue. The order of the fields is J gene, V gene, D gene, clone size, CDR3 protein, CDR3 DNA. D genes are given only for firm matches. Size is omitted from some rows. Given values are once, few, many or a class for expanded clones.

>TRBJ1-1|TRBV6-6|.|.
CASRPRTPQNTEAFF
TGTGCCAGCAGACCTCGGACACCGCAGAACACTGAAGCTTTCTTT
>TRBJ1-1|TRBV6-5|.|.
CASSPRAMNTEAFF
TGTGCCAGCAGTCCCCGCGCCATGAACACTGAAGCTTTCTTT
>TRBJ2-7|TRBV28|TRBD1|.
CASSTSDRGGYEQYF
TGTGCCAGCAGTACCTCGGACAGGGGTGGCTACGAGCAGTACTTC
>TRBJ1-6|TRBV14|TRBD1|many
CASSQDMTGNSPLHF
TGTGCCAGCAGCCAAGATATGACAGGGAATTCACCCCTCCACTTT
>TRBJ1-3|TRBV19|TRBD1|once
CASSIDRDWTGLQSGNTIYF
TGTGCCAGTAGTATAGATCGGGATTGGACAGGCCTGCAGTCTGGAAACACCATATATTTT
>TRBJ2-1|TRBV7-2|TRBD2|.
CASSAGLAGGHKFF
TGTGCCAGCAGCGCGGGACTAGCGGGGGGGCATAAGTTCTTC
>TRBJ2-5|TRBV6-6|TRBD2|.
CASSKRGRQETQYF
TGTGCCAGCAGTAAGCGGGGGCGGCAAGAGACCCAGTACTTC
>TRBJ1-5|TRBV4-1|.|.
CASSQTQGIRSNQPQHF
TGCGCCAGCAGCCAAACACAAGGGATCCGCAGCAATCAGCCCCAGCATTTT
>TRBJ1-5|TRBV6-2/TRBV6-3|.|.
CASSYSSGLLSNQPQHF
TGTGCCAGCAGTTACTCGAGCGGACTCCTTAGCAATCAGCCCCAGCATTTT
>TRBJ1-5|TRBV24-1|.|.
CATSAHDSNQPQHF
TGTGCCACCAGTGCCCATGATAGCAATCAGCCCCAGCATTTT
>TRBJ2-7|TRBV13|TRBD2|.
CASSSTGLAGEQYF
TGTGCCAGCAGCTCCACGGGACTAGCCGGGGAGCAGTACTTC
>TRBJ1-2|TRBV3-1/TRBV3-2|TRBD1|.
CASSQGGGGNYGYTF
TGTGCCAGCAGCCAAGGTGGAGGGGGCAACTATGGCTACACCTTC
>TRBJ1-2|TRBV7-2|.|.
CASSRSEGYAYGYTF
TGTGCCAGCAGCCGTTCTGAAGGGTATGCGTATGGCTACACCTTC
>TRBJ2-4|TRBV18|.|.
CASSPEGLAKNIQYF
TGTGCCAGCTCACCAGAGGGACTAGCCAAAAACATTCAGTACTTC
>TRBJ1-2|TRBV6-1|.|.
CASSDLGGMSYGYTF
TGTGCCAGCAGTGACCTAGGAGGGATGAGCTATGGCTACACCTTC
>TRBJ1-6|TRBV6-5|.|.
CASSYSVQANSPLHF
TGTGCCAGCAGTTACTCAGTACAGGCGAATTCACCCCTCCACTTT
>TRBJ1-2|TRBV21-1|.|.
CASTRGGYGYTF
TGTGCCAGCACCCGGGGAGGTTATGGCTACACCTTC
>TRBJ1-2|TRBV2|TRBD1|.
CASAPGQTNYGYTF
TGTGCCAGCGCACCGGGACAGACTAACTATGGCTACACCTTC
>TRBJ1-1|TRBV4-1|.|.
CASSQTDRNTEAFF
TGCGCCAGCAGCCAAACGGACAGAAACACTGAAGCTTTCTTT
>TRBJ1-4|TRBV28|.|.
CASSLIAATPSTNEKLFF
TGTGCCAGCAGTTTAATAGCAGCGACCCCTTCAACTAATGAAAAACTGTTTTTT
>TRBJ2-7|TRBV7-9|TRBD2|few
CASSQAGVEQYF
TGTGCCAGCAGCCAAGCGGGGGTCGAGCAGTACTTC
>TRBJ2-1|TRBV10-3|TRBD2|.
CAISGSGGAHEQFF
TGTGCCATCAGTGGTAGCGGGGGGGCCCATGAGCAGTTCTTC
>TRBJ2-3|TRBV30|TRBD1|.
CAWSVRRTGPDTQYF
TGTGCCTGGAGTGTAAGAAGGACAGGGCCAGATACGCAGTATTTT
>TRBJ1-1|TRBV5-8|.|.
CASSLVLNTEAFF
TGTGCCAGCAGCTTGGTCTTGAACACTGAAGCTTTCTTT
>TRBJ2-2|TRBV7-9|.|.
CASSLDRRTGELFF
TGTGCCAGCAGCTTAGATCGGAGGACCGGGGAGCTGTTTTTT
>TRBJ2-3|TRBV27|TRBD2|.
CASSKPPLAGGFSDTQYF
TGTGCCAGCAGCAAACCTCCTTTAGCGGGGGGTTTCTCCGATACGCAGTATTTT
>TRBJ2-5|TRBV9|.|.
CASSATGGMTTQYF
TGTGCCAGCAGCGCCACCGGAGGGATGACAACCCAGTACTTC
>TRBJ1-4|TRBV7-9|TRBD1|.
CASSSQGGPNEKLFF
TGTGCCAGCAGCTCACAAGGGGGCCCTAATGAAAAACTGTTTTTT